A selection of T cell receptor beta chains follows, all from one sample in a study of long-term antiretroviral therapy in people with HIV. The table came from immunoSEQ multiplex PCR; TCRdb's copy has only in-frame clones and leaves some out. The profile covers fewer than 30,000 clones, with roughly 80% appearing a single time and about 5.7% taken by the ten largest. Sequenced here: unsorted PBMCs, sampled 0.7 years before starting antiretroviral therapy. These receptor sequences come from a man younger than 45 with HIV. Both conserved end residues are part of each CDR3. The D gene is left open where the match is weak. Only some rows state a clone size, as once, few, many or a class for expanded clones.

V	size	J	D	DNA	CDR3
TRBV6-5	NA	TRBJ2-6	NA	TGTGCCAGCGGACTGGGCTCTGGGGCCAACGTCCTGACTTTC	CASGLGSGANVLTF
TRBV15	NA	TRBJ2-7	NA	TGTGCCACCAGCAGAGATCGGCCTAGAGGCGAGCAGTACTTC	CATSRDRPRGEQYF
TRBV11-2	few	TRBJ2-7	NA	TGTGCCAGCAGCTTAAAGGCGGCTACGGGCGAGCAGTACTTC	CASSLKAATGEQYF
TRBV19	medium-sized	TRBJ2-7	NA	TGTGCCAGTAGTATTCTGGGGACATCCTTCGAGCAGTACTTC	CASSILGTSFEQYF
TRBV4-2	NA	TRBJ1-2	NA	TGTGCCAGCAGCCAAGAGGGGACAACTAACTATGGCTACACCTTC	CASSQEGTTNYGYTF
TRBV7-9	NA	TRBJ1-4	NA	TGTGCCAGCAGCTTTAACCTTGAAAAACTGTTTTTT	CASSFNLEKLFF
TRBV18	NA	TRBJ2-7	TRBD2	TGTGCCAGCTCACCAAATAGCGGGGGGGCCTCCTACGAGCAGTACTTC	CASSPNSGGASYEQYF
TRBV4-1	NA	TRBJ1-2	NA	TGCGCCAGCAGCCAAGTTCTGGGGGGGCGCTTCTATGGCTACACCTTC	CASSQVLGGRFYGYTF
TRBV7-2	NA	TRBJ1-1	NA	TGTGCCAGCAGTCGAGGATCCGGGAACACTGAAGCTTTCTTT	CASSRGSGNTEAFF
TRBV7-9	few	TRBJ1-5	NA	TGTGCCAGCAGCTACAATGGCAATCAGCCCCAGCATTTT	CASSYNGNQPQHF
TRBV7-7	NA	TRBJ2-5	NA	TGTGCCAGCAGCTTAGACAGAGCTGAGGGGGAGACCCAGTACTTC	CASSLDRAEGETQYF
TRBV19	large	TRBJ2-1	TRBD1	TGTGCCAGTCAAGACAGGGGGCTTTCCTACAATGAGCAGTTCTTC	CASQDRGLSYNEQFF
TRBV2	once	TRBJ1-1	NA	TGTGCCAGCAGTGGGATCGCAGGCCGCTCCATGAACACTGAAGCTTTCTTT	CASSGIAGRSMNTEAFF
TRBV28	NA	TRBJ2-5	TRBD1	TGTGCCAGCAGTTTCGAGGACAGGGGGTACTTC	CASSFEDRGYF
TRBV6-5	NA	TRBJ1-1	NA	TGTGCCAGCAGACACCGGGGGGGCACTGAAGCTTTCTTT	CASRHRGGTEAFF
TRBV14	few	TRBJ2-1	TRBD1	TGTGCCAGCAGCCTCACGGGACAGGGGGCTGATGAGCAGTTCTTC	CASSLTGQGADEQFF
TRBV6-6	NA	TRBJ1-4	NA	TGTGCCAGCAGTTATGGGGGGCAAGGGGAAAAACTGTTTTTT	CASSYGGQGEKLFF
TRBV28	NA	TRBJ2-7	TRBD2	TGTGCCAGCAGATTTGGGACTACGTTAGGAGGGGAGCAGTACTTC	CASRFGTTLGGEQYF
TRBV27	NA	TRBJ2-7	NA	TGTGCCAGCAGTTTGGGGCAGGGCGGCGAGCAGTACTTC	CASSLGQGGEQYF
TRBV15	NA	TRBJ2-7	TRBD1	TGTGCCACCAGCAACGGAAGAGACAGGGGCTACGAGCAGTACTTC	CATSNGRDRGYEQYF
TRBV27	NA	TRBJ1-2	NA	TGTGCCAGCAGTTTATCGCCACAGATCTATGGCTACACCTTC	CASSLSPQIYGYTF
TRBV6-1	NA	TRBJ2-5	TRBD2	TGTGCCAGCCGCACAGCGGGAGTACAAGAGACCCAGTACTTC	CASRTAGVQETQYF
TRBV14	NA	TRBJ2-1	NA	TGTGCCAGCAGCCAAGGTGTCTGGAGCTCCTACAATGAGCAGTTCTTC	CASSQGVWSSYNEQFF
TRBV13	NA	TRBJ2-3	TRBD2	TGTGCCAGCAGCTTAGGAGGACTAGCGGGATTTGGGACAGATACGCAGTATTTT	CASSLGGLAGFGTDTQYF
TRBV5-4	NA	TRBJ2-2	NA	TGTGCCAGCAGCTTCGAGGAGGCTATGAACACCGGGGAGCTGTTTTTT	CASSFEEAMNTGELFF
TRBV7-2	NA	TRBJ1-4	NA	TGTGCCAGCAGCCCAAATCGGGGGGGAGAAAAACTGTTTTTT	CASSPNRGGEKLFF
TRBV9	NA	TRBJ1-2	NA	TGTGCCAGCAGCCCCAGACAGAGTGCCGGTCTAGGCTACACCTTC	CASSPRQSAGLGYTF
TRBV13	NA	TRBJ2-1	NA	TGTGCCAGCAGCTTGGTATCAGGGAGCTACAATGAGCAGTTCTTC	CASSLVSGSYNEQFF
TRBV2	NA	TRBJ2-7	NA	TGTGCCAGAAGGGCTCCCGGGGGCGAGCAGTACTTC	CARRAPGGEQYF
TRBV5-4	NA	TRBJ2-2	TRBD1	TGTGCCAGCAGCTTGGGGGGACAGGGACGGCTTGGGGAGCTGTTTTTT	CASSLGGQGRLGELFF
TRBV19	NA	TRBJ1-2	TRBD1	TGTGCCAGTAGTTTCACGTCGCCGGGACAGCTCTATGGCTACACCTTC	CASSFTSPGQLYGYTF
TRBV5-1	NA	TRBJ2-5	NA	TGCGCCAGCAGCTGGGGCGACACCGACGGGGAGACCCAGTACTTC	CASSWGDTDGETQYF
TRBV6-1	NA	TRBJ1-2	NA	TGTGCCAGCAGTGAAGCGCAAGGGACCGGTAATGGCTACACCTTC	CASSEAQGTGNGYTF
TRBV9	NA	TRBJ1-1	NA	TGTGCCAGCAGCGTAGGGGGCGCGGGTGAAGCTTTCTTT	CASSVGGAGEAFF
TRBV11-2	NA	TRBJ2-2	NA	TGTGCCAGCAGCTTAACAGGGTACACCGGGGAGCTGTTTTTT	CASSLTGYTGELFF
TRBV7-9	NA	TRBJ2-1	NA	TGTGCCAGCAGCTTAGGGGTAGAGCAGTTCTTC	CASSLGVEQFF